Listed below are T cell receptor beta chains from one sample, sequenced in a study of blood T cell repertoires in COVID-19. Clones were sequenced by immunoSEQ multiplex PCR, and TCRdb holds only the in-frame ones, with some missing. The table includes 200,000 or so clones, about 86% detected once. Sequenced: PBMCs or T cells enriched from blood (not recorded which). Receptor source: a man between 40 and 49 years old who had recovered from COVID-19. Each CDR3 is given with its conserved first and last residue. The D gene is left open where the match is weak. Rows may omit the clone size; those that give it use once, few, many or a size class.

CDR3nt: TGTGCCAGCAGTCCCGGGACTAGCGGATCCAATGAGCAGTTCTTC
CDR3aa: CASSPGTSGSNEQFF
v_gene: TRBV6-5
d_gene: TRBD2
abundance: NA
j_gene: TRBJ2-1

CDR3nt: TGTGCCAGCTCAGACAGGGGGAACACTGAAGCTTTCTTT
CDR3aa: CASSDRGNTEAFF
v_gene: TRBV18
d_gene: TRBD1
abundance: NA
j_gene: TRBJ1-1

CDR3nt: TGTGCCACCAGTGATAATACGGGACTAGGGACCTCCAATGAGCAGTTCTTC
CDR3aa: CATSDNTGLGTSNEQFF
v_gene: TRBV24-1
d_gene: TRBD2
abundance: NA
j_gene: TRBJ2-1

CDR3nt: TGTGCCAGCAGTGAATTGGCAACCAATGAGCAGTTCTTC
CDR3aa: CASSELATNEQFF
v_gene: TRBV25-1
d_gene: NA
abundance: few
j_gene: TRBJ2-1

CDR3nt: TGTGCCAGCAGCTTATATAACTATGGCTACACCTTC
CDR3aa: CASSLYNYGYTF
v_gene: TRBV7-9
d_gene: NA
abundance: NA
j_gene: TRBJ1-2

CDR3nt: TGTGCCAGCTCAGTGACCGGGAGGGGGGAAGCTTTCTTT
CDR3aa: CASSVTGRGEAFF
v_gene: TRBV18
d_gene: NA
abundance: many
j_gene: TRBJ1-1

CDR3nt: TGCGCCAGCAGCCACCCTGGCGGGACGGCCGGAAATTCACCCCTCCACTTT
CDR3aa: CASSHPGGTAGNSPLHF
v_gene: TRBV4-1
d_gene: NA
abundance: NA
j_gene: TRBJ1-6

CDR3nt: TGTGCCAGCAGCCGGGGGGGTTCACCCCTCCACTTT
CDR3aa: CASSRGGSPLHF
v_gene: TRBV11-1
d_gene: NA
abundance: NA
j_gene: TRBJ1-6

CDR3nt: TGTGCCAGCAGCTTAGCAAGGGTAGAGGGTGAAAAACTGTTTTTT
CDR3aa: CASSLARVEGEKLFF
v_gene: TRBV7-2
d_gene: NA
abundance: NA
j_gene: TRBJ1-4

CDR3nt: TGTGCCACCAGTGATTTCGCGGGGGGCCGGGAGACCCAGTACTTC
CDR3aa: CATSDFAGGRETQYF
v_gene: TRBV24-1
d_gene: TRBD2
abundance: few
j_gene: TRBJ2-5

CDR3nt: TGTGCCAGCTCACCACAGCGGGACAGGGGGCAACAGCCCCAGCATTTT
CDR3aa: CASSPQRDRGQQPQHF
v_gene: TRBV18
d_gene: TRBD1
abundance: NA
j_gene: TRBJ1-5

CDR3nt: TGCAGCGTTGTAGGGGGCAGCTCCTACGAGCAGTACTTC
CDR3aa: CSVVGGSSYEQYF
v_gene: TRBV29-1
d_gene: TRBD1
abundance: NA
j_gene: TRBJ2-7

CDR3nt: TGTGCCAGCAGTCGACAGGGAAACAATGAGCAGTTCTTC
CDR3aa: CASSRQGNNEQFF
v_gene: TRBV12-3/TRBV12-4
d_gene: TRBD1
abundance: NA
j_gene: TRBJ2-1

CDR3nt: TGTGCCAGCAGTGAATTGGGACAGAAGCAGTTCTTC
CDR3aa: CASSELGQKQFF
v_gene: TRBV6-1
d_gene: TRBD1
abundance: NA
j_gene: TRBJ2-1

CDR3nt: TGTGCCAGCAGCCAAGTAGGGCCGGGACAGGGGAGTGAAAAACTGTTTTTT
CDR3aa: CASSQVGPGQGSEKLFF
v_gene: TRBV4-2
d_gene: TRBD1
abundance: NA
j_gene: TRBJ1-4

CDR3nt: TGTGCCAGCAGTTACAACGGACAGCTAGAAGCTTTCTTT
CDR3aa: CASSYNGQLEAFF
v_gene: TRBV6-5
d_gene: NA
abundance: NA
j_gene: TRBJ1-1

CDR3nt: TGTGCCAGCACCGCCGGGGTGCGCGGGGAGCTGTTTTTT
CDR3aa: CASTAGVRGELFF
v_gene: TRBV7-2
d_gene: NA
abundance: NA
j_gene: TRBJ2-2

CDR3nt: TGTGCCAGCAGCTTGGAAGACAGGGCGGAGTACTTC
CDR3aa: CASSLEDRAEYF
v_gene: TRBV5-4
d_gene: TRBD1
abundance: NA
j_gene: TRBJ2-7

CDR3nt: TGTGCCAGCAGCTTGGGAGGGGGCAGCCTAAATCAGCCCCAGCATTTT
CDR3aa: CASSLGGGSLNQPQHF
v_gene: TRBV5-5
d_gene: TRBD1
abundance: few
j_gene: TRBJ1-5

CDR3nt: TGTGCCAGCAGCTTACGGGAAGGACGGAGAAACAATGAGCAGTTCTTC
CDR3aa: CASSLREGRRNNEQFF
v_gene: TRBV7-8
d_gene: NA
abundance: NA
j_gene: TRBJ2-1

CDR3nt: TGTGCCAGCGCCACGGGGCGGGAGACTGAAGCTTTCTTT
CDR3aa: CASATGRETEAFF
v_gene: TRBV5-4
d_gene: NA
abundance: NA
j_gene: TRBJ1-1

CDR3nt: TGTGCCAGCTGTCGTTCCGGACTGCCCCAGCATTTT
CDR3aa: CASCRSGLPQHF
v_gene: TRBV12-3/TRBV12-4
d_gene: NA
abundance: NA
j_gene: TRBJ1-5

CDR3nt: TGTGCCAGCAGCGAACAGGGGGTGACTGAAGCTTTCTTT
CDR3aa: CASSEQGVTEAFF
v_gene: TRBV2
d_gene: TRBD1
abundance: NA
j_gene: TRBJ1-1

CDR3nt: TGTGCCAGCAGTCTCCGCTTAAGGGGAGGAAACACTGAAGCTTTCTTT
CDR3aa: CASSLRLRGGNTEAFF
v_gene: TRBV27
d_gene: NA
abundance: NA
j_gene: TRBJ1-1

CDR3nt: TGTGCCAGTAGTTCCAGACAGGGTTTTAAGGATGGCTACACCTTC
CDR3aa: CASSSRQGFKDGYTF
v_gene: TRBV19
d_gene: TRBD1
abundance: once
j_gene: TRBJ1-2

CDR3nt: TGTGCCAGCAGCTTAGACCTAGCGGGGGGCACCGGGGAGCTGTTTTTT
CDR3aa: CASSLDLAGGTGELFF
v_gene: TRBV13
d_gene: TRBD2
abundance: NA
j_gene: TRBJ2-2

CDR3nt: TGTGCCAGTAGTATACAGGGCTCTTATAATTCACCCCTCCACTTT
CDR3aa: CASSIQGSYNSPLHF
v_gene: TRBV19
d_gene: NA
abundance: NA
j_gene: TRBJ1-6

CDR3nt: TGTGCCAGCAGCTTATCTTACGCAGGGCTCTATGGCTACACCTTC
CDR3aa: CASSLSYAGLYGYTF
v_gene: TRBV7-2
d_gene: NA
abundance: NA
j_gene: TRBJ1-2

CDR3nt: TGTGCCAGTAGGCCGGACAGGGCCTCGGGAAACACCATATATTTT
CDR3aa: CASRPDRASGNTIYF
v_gene: TRBV19
d_gene: TRBD1
abundance: once
j_gene: TRBJ1-3

CDR3nt: TGTGCCAGCAGCGCTTCCATGTCCACTCACCTTCAACAGTTCTTC
CDR3aa: CASSASMSTHLQQFF
v_gene: TRBV9
d_gene: NA
abundance: NA
j_gene: TRBJ2-1

CDR3nt: TGTGCCAGCACTTCGTCGGGACAGGGGGCGGATGGCTACACCTTC
CDR3aa: CASTSSGQGADGYTF
v_gene: TRBV28
d_gene: TRBD1
abundance: NA
j_gene: TRBJ1-2

CDR3nt: TGCGCCAGCAGCACCGGGACAGGGGTGTCCGGGGAGCTGTTTTTT
CDR3aa: CASSTGTGVSGELFF
v_gene: TRBV4-1
d_gene: TRBD1
abundance: NA
j_gene: TRBJ2-2

CDR3nt: TGTGCCAGCAGCTCCGGGGGACCCGCGCGCGAGCAGTACTTC
CDR3aa: CASSSGGPAREQYF
v_gene: TRBV5-6
d_gene: NA
abundance: NA
j_gene: TRBJ2-7

CDR3nt: TGTGCCACCCTCGGACAGGGGAGACCCAACACTGAAGCTTTCTTT
CDR3aa: CATLGQGRPNTEAFF
v_gene: TRBV19
d_gene: TRBD1
abundance: NA
j_gene: TRBJ1-1

CDR3nt: TGTGCCAGCTCTTTGAGTAGGGGTTATAATTCACCCCTCCACTTT
CDR3aa: CASSLSRGYNSPLHF
v_gene: TRBV18
d_gene: NA
abundance: NA
j_gene: TRBJ1-6

CDR3nt: TGTGCCAGCAGCTTAGAAGGCAGGGGATTCTCCGAGCAGTACTTC
CDR3aa: CASSLEGRGFSEQYF
v_gene: TRBV11-2
d_gene: NA
abundance: NA
j_gene: TRBJ2-7

CDR3nt: TGTGCCAGCAGTTCGGGGGACAGCTTCTCCGAGCAGTACTTC
CDR3aa: CASSSGDSFSEQYF
v_gene: TRBV6-5
d_gene: NA
abundance: NA
j_gene: TRBJ2-7